This T cell receptor beta chain was observed in a study of regulatory T cells in long-lasting Graves disease. Across the whole study: Less than 3 months of antithyroid drugs had been taken by newly diagnosed Graves' patients.

General study points: There were preferences for TRBV28, TRBJ1-2 and TRBJ2-5 in persistent disease.

This CDR3 has 16 amino acids. Germline V gene data show CDR1 as SGHKS and CDR2 as YYEKEE (reference sequence). J was trimmed by 7 bases and V by 4 bases; bases with no gene match: 11. This clonotype appeared a few times. What it recognizes is unknown. Sample time point: newly diagnosed GD, antithyroid drugs for less than 3 months. Preparation of the TCR library used RNA extracted from PBMCs. Arm-PCR with iRepertoire HTBI primers amplified the CDR3 regions for these TCR beta libraries. Each CDR3 protein is one row after TCRdb ran MiXCR on the multiplex PCR reads. The table includes 400,000 to 500,000 distinct CDR3 sequences, roughly 15% detected once. These data also featured in a second study, about T cells in Graves' hyperthyroidism and ophthalmopathy. According to that study: Blood also showed most of the thyroid clonotypes that were expanded above 0.001. Ophthalmopathy was identified by the model a median approximately 6.9 months ahead of onset.

This TCR derives from a woman aged 18-29 years with Graves disease. V is TRBV5-5 and J is TRBJ2-3; 11 bases are shared with TRBD2. This material consisted of peripheral blood mononuclear cells (PBMCs), taken at new diagnosis, from a patient treated with antithyroid drugs. CDR3 coding DNA: TGTGCCAGCAGCGCTGGACTAGCGGGTGCACAAAATACGCAGTATTTT. It codes for CASSAGLAGAQNTQYF. The full variable domain, with the rest looked up from reference TRBV5-5 and TRBJ2-3, is DAGVTQSPTHLIKTRGQQVTLRCSPISGHKSVSWYQQVLGQGPQFIFQYYEKEERGRGNFPDRFSARQFPNYSSELNVNALLLGDSALYLCASSAGLAGAQNTQYFGPGTRLTVL.